The present entry profiles one T cell receptor beta chain with its context. The antigen is undetermined. This sample is part of a study of response to subunit inactivated influenza vaccine. TCRdb recomputed calls from the RT-PCR reads with MiXCR, one row per CDR3 protein. Of 600,000 to 700,000 distinct CDR3 sequences listed, around 15% are singletons. Points from the study as a whole: The authors suggested that few new T cells are recruited per seasonal influenza vaccination.

The V and J ends lost 7 bases and 4 bases respectively, with 10 bases between them. The CDR3 has 11 residues. The germline V gene has CDR1 SQVTM and CDR2 ANQGSEA. The sequencing here drew on PBMCs from blood, taken 14 days before vaccination. This receptor was taken from a man aged 50-59 years who received an inactivated influenza vaccine. V gene TRBV29-1 combines with J gene TRBJ1-2; possibly TRBD1 for D (6 bases). The CDR3, as DNA: TGCAGCGCGTGGACAGTCTATGGCTACACCTTC. Protein product: CSAWTVYGYTF.